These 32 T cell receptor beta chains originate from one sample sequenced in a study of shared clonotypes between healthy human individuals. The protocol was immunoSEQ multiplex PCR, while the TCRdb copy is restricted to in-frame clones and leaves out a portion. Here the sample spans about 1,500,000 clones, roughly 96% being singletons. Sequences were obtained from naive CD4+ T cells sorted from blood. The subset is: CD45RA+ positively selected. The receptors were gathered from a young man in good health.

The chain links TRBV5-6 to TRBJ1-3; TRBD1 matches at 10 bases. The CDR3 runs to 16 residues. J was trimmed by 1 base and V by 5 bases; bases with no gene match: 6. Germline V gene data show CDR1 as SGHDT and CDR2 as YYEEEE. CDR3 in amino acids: CASREGQGRSGNTIYF. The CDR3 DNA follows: TGTGCCAGCAGAGAGGGACAGGGGAGGTCTGGAAACACCATATATTTT.

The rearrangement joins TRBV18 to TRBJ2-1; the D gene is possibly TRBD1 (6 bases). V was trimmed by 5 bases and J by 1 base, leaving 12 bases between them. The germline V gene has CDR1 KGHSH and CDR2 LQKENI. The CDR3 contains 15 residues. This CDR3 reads CASSWGHRSYNEQFF. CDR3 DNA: TGTGCCAGCTCATGGGGACACCGATCCTACAATGAGCAGTTCTTC.

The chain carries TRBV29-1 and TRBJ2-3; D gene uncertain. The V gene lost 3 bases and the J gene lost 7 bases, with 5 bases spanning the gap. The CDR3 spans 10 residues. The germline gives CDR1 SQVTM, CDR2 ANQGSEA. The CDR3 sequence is CSVEINTQYF. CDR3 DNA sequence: TGCAGCGTTGAGATAAATACGCAGTATTTT.

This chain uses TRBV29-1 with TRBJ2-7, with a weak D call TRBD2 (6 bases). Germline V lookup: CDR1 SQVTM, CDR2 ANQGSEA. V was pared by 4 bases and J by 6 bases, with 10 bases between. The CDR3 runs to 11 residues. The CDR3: CSVARDSEQYF. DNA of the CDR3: TGCAGCGTTGCTAGGGACTCCGAGCAGTACTTC.

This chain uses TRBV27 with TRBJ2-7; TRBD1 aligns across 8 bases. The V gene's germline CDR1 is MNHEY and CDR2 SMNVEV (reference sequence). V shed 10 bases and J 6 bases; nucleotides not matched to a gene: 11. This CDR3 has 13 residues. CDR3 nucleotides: TGTGCCACCCGGGAGCAGGGGGCTGGCGAGCAGTACTTC. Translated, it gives CATREQGAGEQYF.

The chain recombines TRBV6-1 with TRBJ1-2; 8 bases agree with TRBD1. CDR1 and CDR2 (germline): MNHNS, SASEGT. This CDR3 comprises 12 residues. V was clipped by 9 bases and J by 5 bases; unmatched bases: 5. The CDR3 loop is CASQGASYGYTF. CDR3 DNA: TGTGCCAGTCAGGGGGCTTCGTATGGCTACACCTTC.

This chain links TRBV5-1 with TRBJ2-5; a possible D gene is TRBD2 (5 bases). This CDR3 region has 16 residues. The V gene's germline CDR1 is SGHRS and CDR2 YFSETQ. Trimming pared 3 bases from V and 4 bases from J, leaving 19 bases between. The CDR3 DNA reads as TGCGCCAGCAGCTCTGGGCCTACGACGGGGTCAGAGACCCAGTACTTC. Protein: CASSSGPTTGSETQYF.

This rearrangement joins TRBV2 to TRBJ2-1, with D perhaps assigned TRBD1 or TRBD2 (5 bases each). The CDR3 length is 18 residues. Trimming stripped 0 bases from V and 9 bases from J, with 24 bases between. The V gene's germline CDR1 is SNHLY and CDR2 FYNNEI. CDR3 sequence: CASSEAFLLGTPRREQFF. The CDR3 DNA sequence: TGTGCCAGCAGTGAAGCCTTCCTATTAGGGACGCCCAGGCGTGAGCAGTTCTTC.

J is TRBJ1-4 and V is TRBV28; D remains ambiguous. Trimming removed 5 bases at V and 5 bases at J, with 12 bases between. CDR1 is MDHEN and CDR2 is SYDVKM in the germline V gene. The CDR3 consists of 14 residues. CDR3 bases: TGTGCCAGCAGTCGGACTCTCAGGAATGAAAAACTGTTTTTT. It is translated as CASSRTLRNEKLFF.

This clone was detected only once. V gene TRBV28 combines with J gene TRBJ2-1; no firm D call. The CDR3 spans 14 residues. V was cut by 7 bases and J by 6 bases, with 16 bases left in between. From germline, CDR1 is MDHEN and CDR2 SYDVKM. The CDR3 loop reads CASNSAHPGNEQFF. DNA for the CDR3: TGTGCCAGCAACTCGGCACATCCCGGCAATGAGCAGTTCTTC. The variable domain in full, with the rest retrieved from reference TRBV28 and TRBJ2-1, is DVKVTQSSRYLVKRTGEKVFLECVQDMDHENMFWYRQDPGLGLRLIYFSYDVKMKEKGDIPEGYSVSREKKERFSLILESASTNQTSMYLCASNSAHPGNEQFFGPGTRLTVL.

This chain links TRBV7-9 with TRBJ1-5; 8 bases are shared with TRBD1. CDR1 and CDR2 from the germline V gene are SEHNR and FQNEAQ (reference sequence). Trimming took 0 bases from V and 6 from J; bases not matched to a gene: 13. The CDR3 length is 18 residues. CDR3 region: CASSLALGTGGGGQPQHF. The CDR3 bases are TGTGCCAGCAGCTTAGCCCTAGGGACAGGCGGAGGGGGTCAGCCCCAGCATTTT.

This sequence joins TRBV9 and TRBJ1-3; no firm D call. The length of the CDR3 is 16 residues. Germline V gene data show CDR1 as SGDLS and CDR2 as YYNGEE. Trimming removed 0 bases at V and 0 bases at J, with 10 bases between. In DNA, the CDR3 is TGTGCCAGCAGCGTAGGCCCAGTAAGCTCTGGAAACACCATATATTTT. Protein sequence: CASSVGPVSSGNTIYF.

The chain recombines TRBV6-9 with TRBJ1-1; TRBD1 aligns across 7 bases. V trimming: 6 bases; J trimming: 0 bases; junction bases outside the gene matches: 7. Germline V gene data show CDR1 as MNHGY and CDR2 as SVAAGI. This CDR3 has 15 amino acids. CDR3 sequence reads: CASRSRQGLNTEAFF. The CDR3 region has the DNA TGTGCCAGCAGGTCCCGACAGGGACTGAACACTGAAGCTTTCTTT.

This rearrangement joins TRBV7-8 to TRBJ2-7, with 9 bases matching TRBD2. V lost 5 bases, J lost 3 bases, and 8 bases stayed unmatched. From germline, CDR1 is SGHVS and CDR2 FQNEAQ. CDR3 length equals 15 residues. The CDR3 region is CASSPRSGRNYEQYF. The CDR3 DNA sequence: TGTGCCAGCAGCCCCAGAAGCGGGAGGAACTACGAGCAGTACTTC.

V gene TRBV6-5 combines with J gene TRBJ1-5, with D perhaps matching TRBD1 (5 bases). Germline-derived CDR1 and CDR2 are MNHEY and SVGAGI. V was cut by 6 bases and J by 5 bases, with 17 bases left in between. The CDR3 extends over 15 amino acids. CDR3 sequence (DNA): TGTGCCAGCAGCCCGACGGCAGGGTCCTATCAGCCCCAGCATTTT. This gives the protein CASSPTAGSYQPQHF.

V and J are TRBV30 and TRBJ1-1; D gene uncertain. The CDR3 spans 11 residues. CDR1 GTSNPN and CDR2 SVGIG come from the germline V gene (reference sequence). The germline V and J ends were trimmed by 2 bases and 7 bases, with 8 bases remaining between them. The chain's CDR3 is CAWSSDDEAFF. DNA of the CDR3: TGTGCCTGGAGTTCAGACGATGAAGCTTTCTTT.

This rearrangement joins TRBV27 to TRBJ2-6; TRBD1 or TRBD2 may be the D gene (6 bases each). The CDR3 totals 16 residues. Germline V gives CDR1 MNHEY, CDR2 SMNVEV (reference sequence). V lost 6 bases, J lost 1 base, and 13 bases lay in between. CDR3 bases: TGTGCCAGCAGACCCCGGGGGCAGTCTGGGGCCAACGTCCTGACTTTC. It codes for CASRPRGQSGANVLTF.

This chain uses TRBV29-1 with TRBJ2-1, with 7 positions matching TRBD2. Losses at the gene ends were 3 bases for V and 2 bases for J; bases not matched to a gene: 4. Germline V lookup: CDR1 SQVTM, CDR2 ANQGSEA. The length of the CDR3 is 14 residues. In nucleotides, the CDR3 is TGCAGCGTTGAGGGGCTAGCGGCCTACAATGAGCAGTTCTTC. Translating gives CSVEGLAAYNEQFF.

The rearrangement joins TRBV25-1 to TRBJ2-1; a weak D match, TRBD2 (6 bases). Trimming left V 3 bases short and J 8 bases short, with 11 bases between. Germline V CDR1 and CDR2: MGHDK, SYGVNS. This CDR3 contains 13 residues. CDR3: CASSESGRYEQFF. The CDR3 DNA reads TGTGCCAGCAGTGAGTCCGGGAGATATGAGCAGTTCTTC.

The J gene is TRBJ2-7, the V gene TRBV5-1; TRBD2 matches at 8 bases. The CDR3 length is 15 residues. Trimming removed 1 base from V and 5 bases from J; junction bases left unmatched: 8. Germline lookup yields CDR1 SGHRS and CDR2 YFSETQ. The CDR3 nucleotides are TGCGCCAGCAGCTTGTTGAGCGGGAGTAACAACGAGCAGTACTTC. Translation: CASSLLSGSNNEQYF.

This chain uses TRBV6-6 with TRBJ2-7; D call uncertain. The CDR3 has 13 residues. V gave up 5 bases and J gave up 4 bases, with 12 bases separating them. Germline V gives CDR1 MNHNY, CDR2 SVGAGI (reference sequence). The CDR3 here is CASSQEDPYEQYF. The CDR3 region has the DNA TGTGCCAGCAGTCAAGAGGACCCGTACGAGCAGTACTTC.

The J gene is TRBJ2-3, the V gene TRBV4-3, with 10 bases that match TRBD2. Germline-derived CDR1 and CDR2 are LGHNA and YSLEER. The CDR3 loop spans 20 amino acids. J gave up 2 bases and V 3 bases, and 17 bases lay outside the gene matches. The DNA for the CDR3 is TGCGCCAGCAGCCACCCGGAAATCGCTAGCGGGAGCTCGATCACAGATACGCAGTATTTT. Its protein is CASSHPEIASGSSITDTQYF.

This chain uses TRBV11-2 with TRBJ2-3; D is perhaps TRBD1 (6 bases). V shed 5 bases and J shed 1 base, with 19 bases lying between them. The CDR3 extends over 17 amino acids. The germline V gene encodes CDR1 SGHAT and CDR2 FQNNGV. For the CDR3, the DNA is TGTGCCAGCAGCCACGGGCGCGGACAGAGCCGCACAGATACGCAGTATTTT. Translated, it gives CASSHGRGQSRTDTQYF. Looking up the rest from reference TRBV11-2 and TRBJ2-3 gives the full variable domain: EAGVAQSPRYKIIEKRQSVAFWCNPISGHATLYWYQQILGQGPKLLIQFQNNGVVDDSQLPKDRFSAERLKGVDSTLKIQPAKLEDSAVYLCASSHGRGQSRTDTQYFGPGTRLTVL.

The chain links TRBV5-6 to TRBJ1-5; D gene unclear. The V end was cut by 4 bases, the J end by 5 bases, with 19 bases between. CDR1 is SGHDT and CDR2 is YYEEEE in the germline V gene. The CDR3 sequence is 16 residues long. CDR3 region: CASSQGIGSRDQPQHF. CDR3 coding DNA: TGTGCCAGCAGCCAAGGGATAGGGAGTCGGGATCAGCCCCAGCATTTT.

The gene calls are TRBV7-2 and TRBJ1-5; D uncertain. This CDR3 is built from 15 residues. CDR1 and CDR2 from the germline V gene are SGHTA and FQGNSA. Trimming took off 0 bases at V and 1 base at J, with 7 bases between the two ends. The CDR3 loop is CASSLALSSNQPQHF. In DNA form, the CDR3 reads TGTGCCAGCAGCTTAGCCCTCTCAAGCAATCAGCCCCAGCATTTT. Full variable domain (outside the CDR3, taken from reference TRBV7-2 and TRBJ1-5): GAGVSQSPSNKVTEKGKDVELRCDPISGHTALYWYRQSLGQGLEFLIYFQGNSAPDKSGLPSDRFSAERTGGSVSTLTIQRTQQEDSAVYLCASSLALSSNQPQHFGDGTRLSIL.

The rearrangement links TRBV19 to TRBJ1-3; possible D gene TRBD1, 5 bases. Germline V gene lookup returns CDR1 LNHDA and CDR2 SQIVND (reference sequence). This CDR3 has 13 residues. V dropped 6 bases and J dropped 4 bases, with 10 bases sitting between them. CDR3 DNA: TGTGCCAGTAGCCAGGGATACGGAAACACCATATATTTT. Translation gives CASSQGYGNTIYF.

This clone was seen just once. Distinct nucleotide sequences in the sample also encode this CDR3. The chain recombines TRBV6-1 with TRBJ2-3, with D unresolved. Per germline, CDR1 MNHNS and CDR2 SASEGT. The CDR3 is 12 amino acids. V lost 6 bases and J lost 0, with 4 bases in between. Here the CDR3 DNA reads TGTGCCAGCAGCCCAAGCACAGATACGCAGTATTTT. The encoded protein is CASSPSTDTQYF.

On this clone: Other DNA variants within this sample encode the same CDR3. CDR3 coding DNA: TGTGCCAGCAGTTCTGGGGAGCTGTTTTTT. Translated, it gives CASSSGELFF. The chain is built from TRBV28 and TRBJ2-2; no definite D call. The CDR3 runs to 10 residues. V gave up 4 bases and J gave up 8 bases, with 2 bases separating them. Germline V gene lookup returns CDR1 MDHEN and CDR2 SYDVKM.

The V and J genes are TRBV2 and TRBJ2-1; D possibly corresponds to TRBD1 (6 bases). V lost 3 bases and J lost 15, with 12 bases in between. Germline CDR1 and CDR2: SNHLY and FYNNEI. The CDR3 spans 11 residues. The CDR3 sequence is CASSEHTGRFF. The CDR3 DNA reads TGTGCCAGCAGTGAGCATACAGGGAGGTTCTTC.

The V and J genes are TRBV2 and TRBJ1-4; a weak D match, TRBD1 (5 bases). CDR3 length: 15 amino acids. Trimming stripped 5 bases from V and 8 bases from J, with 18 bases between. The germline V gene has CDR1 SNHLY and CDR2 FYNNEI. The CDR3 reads CASSKLTDDGEKLFF. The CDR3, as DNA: TGTGCCAGCAGTAAACTGACAGACGACGGGGAAAAACTGTTTTTT.

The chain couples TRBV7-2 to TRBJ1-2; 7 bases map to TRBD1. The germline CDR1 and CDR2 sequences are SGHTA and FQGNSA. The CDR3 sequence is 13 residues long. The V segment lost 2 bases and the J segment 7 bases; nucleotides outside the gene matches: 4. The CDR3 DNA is TGTGCCAGCAGCTTATTAGGGGGCGGTGGCTACACCTTC. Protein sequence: CASSLLGGGGYTF.

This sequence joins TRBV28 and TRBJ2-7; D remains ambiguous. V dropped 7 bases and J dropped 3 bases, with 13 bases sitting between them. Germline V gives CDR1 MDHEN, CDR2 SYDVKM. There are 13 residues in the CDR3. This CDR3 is CASTPGPLYEQYF. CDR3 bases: TGTGCCAGCACACCCGGGCCCCTCTACGAGCAGTACTTC.